Listed here is a single T cell receptor beta chain. Its antigen is not known. Germline V gene data show CDR1 as LGHDT and CDR2 as YNNKEL (reference sequence). J lost 1 base, V lost 4 bases, and 27 bases had no gene match. CDR3 length: 22 amino acids. With a J-beta primer mix and a sample-barcoded 5' primer, a second PCR ran 7 to 11 cycles. Researchers report that a template-switch adaptor with 12 random nucleotides tagged each cDNA molecule. TCRdb called the 5' RACE reads again in MiXCR, with one record for every CDR3 protein. The data contain roughly 680,000 distinct CDR3 sequences, about 50% of them singletons. This specimen comes from a study of blood T cells in healthy people across ages. Study in general: Researchers report that template switching captured about one barcoded beta molecule per two T cells.

General observations from the study: More naive CD4+ cells and higher diversity marked long-lived donors relative to aged donors. With age, beta diversity per million T cells declined roughly linearly, significantly by about 37.

Sequences were obtained from blood. The genes are TRBV3-1 and TRBJ2-7, with 8 bases identical to TRBD2. The receptor comes from a woman of 80 years or more in good health. This CDR3 reads CASSPYPGGLWRGAFGSYEQYF. CDR3 bases: TGTGCCAGCAGCCCATATCCCGGGGGGTTATGGCGGGGGGCCTTTGGTTCCTACGAGCAGTACTTC.